A single sample gave rise to the 17 T cell receptor beta chains below, sequenced in a study of ipilimumab plus nivolumab after autologous stem cell transplantation. Clones were read by immunoSEQ multiplex PCR, and TCRdb kept only the in-frame ones, dropping some. Among approximately 18,000 clones, about four fifths were seen once, and the ten largest hold over 5.5%. The specimen comprised PBMCs, sampled in a trial of ipilimumab plus nivolumab as post-transplant consolidation. The receptors were gathered from a male donor with diffuse large B-cell lymphoma.

The V gene is TRBV18, the J gene TRBJ2-7, with 7 bases fitting TRBD2. This CDR3 is built from 15 residues. Germline V gene sequence: CDR1 KGHSH, CDR2 LQKENI. V was pared by 6 bases and J by 3 bases, with 11 bases of the junction left unmatched. The CDR3 reads CASSTGEGSSYEQYF. In DNA form, the CDR3 reads TGTGCCAGCTCCACCGGGGAGGGCAGTAGCTACGAGCAGTACTTC.

This rearrangement joins TRBV5-1 to TRBJ1-4; a possible D gene is TRBD1 (5 bases). The CDR3 is 15 residues long. In germline, CDR1 is SGHRS, CDR2 YFSETQ. Between the trimmed V and J ends, which lost 0 bases and 2 bases, there was a span of 8 bases. This CDR3 reads CASSLGRGTNEKLFF. DNA of the CDR3: TGCGCCAGCAGCTTGGGGAGGGGCACTAATGAAAAACTGTTTTTT. Variable domain in full (rest from reference TRBV5-1 and TRBJ1-4): KAGVTQTPRYLIKTRGQQVTLSCSPISGHRSVSWYQQTPGQGLQFLFEYFSETQRNKGNFPGRFSGRQFSNSRSEMNVSTLELGDSALYLCASSLGRGTNEKLFFGSGTQLSVL.

The chain employs TRBV6-5 and TRBJ2-3; 7 nucleotides align to TRBD1. Per germline, CDR1 MNHEY and CDR2 SVGAGI. The V gene end was trimmed by 6 bases and the J gene end by 4 bases; junction bases not matched to a gene: 4. The CDR3 loop spans 13 amino acids. The CDR3 is CASSPQGADTQYF. The DNA of the CDR3 is TGTGCCAGCAGCCCCCAGGGGGCAGATACGCAGTATTTT.

The chain joins TRBV4-1 to TRBJ1-5; no clear D. CDR3 size: 15 residues. Germline CDR1 MGHRA, CDR2 YSYEKL. Trimming stripped 2 bases from V and 2 bases from J, with 10 bases between. The CDR3 loop is CASSQQDRGNQPQHF. The CDR3 DNA is TGCGCCAGCAGCCAACAGGACCGCGGCAATCAGCCCCAGCATTTT.

This clone was seen more than once but under ten times. The chain uses TRBV30 and TRBJ1-1, with D possibly matching TRBD1 (6 bases). Trimming took off 1 base at V and 6 bases at J, with 12 bases between the two ends. There are 13 residues in the CDR3. The germline gives CDR1 GTSNPN, CDR2 SVGIG (reference sequence). CDR3 amino acids: CAWSGDTLPEAFF. DNA of the CDR3: TGTGCCTGGAGTGGGGACACCCTTCCTGAAGCTTTCTTT.

The chain combines TRBV6-5 with TRBJ2-7; D call uncertain. V was trimmed by 7 bases and J by 3 bases, leaving 13 bases between them. From germline, CDR1 is MNHEY and CDR2 SVGAGI. The CDR3 totals 13 residues. The CDR3 protein is CASKVARNYEQYF. Here the CDR3 DNA reads TGTGCCAGCAAGGTTGCCCGAAACTACGAGCAGTACTTC.

V usage is TRBV4-1 and J usage is TRBJ2-7, with TRBD1 identical over 9 bases. Looked up from germline, CDR1 is MGHRA and CDR2 is YSYEKL. This CDR3 has 16 amino acids. V was pared by 4 bases and J by 3 bases, with 10 bases of the junction left unmatched. CDR3 sequence: CASSPGTGNKYYEQYF. The DNA of the CDR3 is TGCGCCAGCAGCCCCGGGACAGGGAATAAGTACTACGAGCAGTACTTC.

The chain has TRBV29-1 and TRBJ2-3; TRBD2 matches 13 bases. From germline, CDR1 is SQVTM and CDR2 ANQGSEA. With V trimmed by 4 bases and J by 6 bases, 1 base remained unmatched. This CDR3 is 13 amino acids long. The CDR3 here is CSVATSGGDTQYF. In nucleotides, the CDR3 is TGCAGCGTTGCGACTAGCGGGGGGGATACGCAGTATTTT.

This chain joins TRBV5-4 and TRBJ2-6; TRBD1 agrees at 8 bases. Looked up from germline, CDR1 is SGHNT and CDR2 is YYREEE (reference sequence). J lost 4 bases, V lost 4 bases, and 10 bases had no gene match. CDR3 length equals 17 residues. CDR3 nucleotides: TGTGCCAGCAGCCGAGGACAGGGCGAACCGGGGGCCAACGTCCTGACTTTC. Protein: CASSRGQGEPGANVLTF.

This clone occurred once. This chain links TRBV6-5 with TRBJ2-2, with TRBD2 matching 7 bases. The CDR3 contains 15 residues. Unmatched junction bases numbered 13, after V lost 8 bases and J lost 7 bases. The germline V gene has CDR1 MNHEY and CDR2 SVGAGI. CDR3 loop: CASRRRTRMVGELFF. The CDR3, as DNA: TGTGCCAGCCGGAGGCGGACTAGAATGGTCGGGGAGCTGTTTTTT.

The chain combines TRBV7-9 with TRBJ2-7; the match to TRBD1 covers 9 bases. The CDR3 totals 13 residues. V shed 5 bases and J 7 bases; nucleotides not matched to a gene: 6. The germline V gene has CDR1 SEHNR and CDR2 FQNEAQ (reference sequence). The CDR3 region is CASSRDRAGEQYF. CDR3 sequence (DNA): TGTGCCAGCAGCCGGGACAGGGCAGGGGAGCAGTACTTC.

The J gene is TRBJ2-7, the V gene TRBV7-2, with no clear D. Trimming cost V 3 bases and J 2 bases, with 8 bases left between them. This CDR3 contains 13 residues. Germline CDR1 reads SGHTA; CDR2 reads FQGNSA. For the CDR3, the DNA is TGTGCCAGCAGCTTGGATGCGGCCTACGAGCAGTACTTC. Amino acids: CASSLDAAYEQYF.

CDR3 sequence reads: CASSTGPGGEQYF. As DNA, the CDR3 is TGCGCCAGCAGCACGGGACCTGGGGGAGAGCAGTACTTC. V usage is TRBV5-1 and J usage is TRBJ2-7; D is possibly TRBD1 or TRBD2 (5 bases each). V was shortened by 4 bases and J by 7 bases, with 15 bases between the two germline ends. Germline loops: CDR1 SGHRS, CDR2 YFSETQ. CDR3 size: 13 residues.

As for this clone: The junction differs from germline at one of its ends, possibly a read error. The rearrangement uses TRBV11-2 and TRBJ2-5; possibly TRBD2 for D (6 bases). This CDR3 contains 14 residues. Per germline, CDR1 SGHAT and CDR2 FQNNGV. The CDR3 loop reads CASSLVGGIETQYF. The CDR3 nucleotides are TGTGCCAGCAGTTTAGTGGGGGGAATAGAGACCCAGTACTTC.

This chain links TRBV6-1 with TRBJ2-7, with 11 bases that match TRBD2. CDR1 is MNHNS and CDR2 is SASEGT in the germline V gene. Trimming at V came to 3 bases and at J to 4 bases, leaving 5 bases not matched to a gene. This CDR3 has 15 amino acids. CDR3 region: CASSEASGGIYEQYF. The CDR3 nucleotides read TGTGCCAGCAGTGAGGCTAGCGGGGGGATTTACGAGCAGTACTTC.

The V gene is TRBV6-5, the J gene TRBJ2-5, with 9 bases identical to TRBD2. This CDR3 is 13 amino acids long. Looked up from germline, CDR1 is MNHEY and CDR2 is SVGAGI. V lost 8 bases to trimming and J lost 2 bases; unmatched junction nucleotides: 3. CDR3 residues: CASSSGVQETQYF. CDR3 coding DNA: TGTGCCAGCTCTAGCGGGGTACAAGAGACCCAGTACTTC.

The J gene is TRBJ2-5, the V gene TRBV5-6; D gene ambiguous. Germline V gene lookup returns CDR1 SGHDT and CDR2 YYEEEE. The V end was cut by 1 base, the J end by 6 bases, with 10 bases between. This CDR3 has 13 residues. CDR3 protein: CASSLFDRKTQYF. CDR3 coding DNA: TGTGCCAGCAGCTTGTTTGATAGAAAGACCCAGTACTTC. The whole variable domain, filled in from reference TRBV5-6 and TRBJ2-5, reads DAGVTQSPTHLIKTRGQQVTLRCSPKSGHDTVSWYQQALGQGPQFIFQYYEEEERQRGNFPDRFSGHQFPNYSSELNVNALLLGDSALYLCASSLFDRKTQYFGPGTRLLVL.